Listed here are 20 T cell receptor beta chains from one sample, sequenced in a study of blood T cell repertoires in COVID-19. TCRdb's copy holds only in-frame clones and misses some; the assay was immunoSEQ multiplex PCR. Altogether around 300,000 clones are present, around 85% being singletons, with the ten largest covering roughly 2.6%. Sequenced input: PBMCs or T cells enriched from blood (not recorded which). These receptors all come from a woman between 45 and 60 years old who had recovered from COVID-19.

This clone was seen a single time. The rearrangement joins TRBV18 to TRBJ2-1; the D gene is possibly TRBD1 (5 bases). The V end was cut by 2 bases, the J end by 1 base, with 9 bases between. The CDR3 is made up of 15 amino acids. Germline CDR1 KGHSH, CDR2 LQKENI. The CDR3: CASSPAGISYNEQFF. CDR3 DNA: TGTGCCAGCTCACCAGCAGGGATTTCCTACAATGAGCAGTTCTTC. Combining the CDR3 with reference TRBV18 and TRBJ2-1 gives the whole variable domain NAGVMQNPRHLVRRRGQEARLRCSPMKGHSHVYWYRQLPEEGLKFMVYLQKENIIDESGMPKERFSAEFPKEGPSILRIQQVVRGDSAAYFCASSPAGISYNEQFFGPGTRLTVL.

With regard to this clone: The same CDR3 can be traced to other DNA sequences in this sample. This sequence joins TRBV19 and TRBJ1-5; D gene uncertain. The CDR3 runs to 15 residues. Deletions cut 2 bases from V and 0 bases from J, with 8 bases between. Looked up from germline, CDR1 is LNHDA and CDR2 is SQIVND (reference sequence). In nucleotides, the CDR3 is TGTGCCAGTAGTATATCGGGGTATAGCAATCAGCCCCAGCATTTT. Translated, it gives CASSISGYSNQPQHF.

V usage is TRBV5-6 and J usage is TRBJ2-1; TRBD1 agrees at 7 bases. This CDR3 contains 15 residues. V was clipped by 4 bases and J by 2 bases; unmatched bases: 6. Germline CDR1 and CDR2: SGHDT and YYEEEE. The CDR3 loop is CASSRMDRPYNEQFF. The DNA for the CDR3 is TGTGCCAGCAGCCGAATGGACAGGCCCTACAATGAGCAGTTCTTC.

This chain joins TRBV24-1 and TRBJ2-5; the D gene is possibly TRBD2 (5 bases). The CDR3 has 15 amino acids. The germline gives CDR1 KGHDR, CDR2 SFDVKD. V lost 4 bases and J lost 4, with 15 bases in between. In DNA, the CDR3 is TGTGCCACCAGTGACCCCGGGAAAAAACCAGAGACCCAGTACTTC. This sequence encodes CATSDPGKKPETQYF.

Turning to this clone: Its ends do not fully match the called genes, so a read error is possible. The J gene is TRBJ2-1, the V gene TRBV6-2 or TRBV6-3; 8 bases are shared with TRBD2. The CDR3 has 16 amino acids. The V gene's germline CDR1 is MNHEY and CDR2 SVGEGT. CDR3 bases: TGTGCCAGCAGTTACTCCGGGAGGGCCTCCTCCAATGAGCAGTTCTTC. This sequence encodes CASSYSGRASSNEQFF.

The chain links TRBV7-9 to TRBJ1-3; D perhaps matches TRBD1 (5 bases). The germline V gene encodes CDR1 SEHNR and CDR2 FQNEAQ (reference sequence). CDR3 length: 16 amino acids. The V end lost 4 bases, the J end lost 4 bases, and 17 bases lay between the germline ends. This CDR3 is CASSSYGEGNGNTIYF. CDR3 coding DNA: TGTGCCAGCAGCTCGTATGGGGAGGGGAACGGAAACACCATATATTTT.

The chain recombines TRBV14 with TRBJ1-2; 9 bases match TRBD1. Germline assignment: CDR1 SGHDN and CDR2 FVKESK. The CDR3 has 13 amino acids. Germline trimming cut 4 bases from V and 7 bases from J; bases unmatched to any gene: 4. The CDR3 sequence is CASSPRQGGGYTF. DNA of the CDR3: TGTGCCAGCAGCCCTCGACAGGGGGGTGGCTACACCTTC.

The chain has TRBV27 and TRBJ1-6; 10 positions match TRBD1. V was clipped by 10 bases and J by 7 bases; unmatched bases: 7. Germline V gene data show CDR1 as MNHEY and CDR2 as SMNVEV (reference sequence). The CDR3 is 14 residues long. The CDR3 nucleotides read TGTGCCATAGGCCTGGGACAGGGGAATTCACCCCTCCACTTT. Protein sequence: CAIGLGQGNSPLHF.

The gene calls are TRBV11-2 and TRBJ2-1, with 14 bases identical to TRBD2. Germline CDR1 is SGHAT and CDR2 is FQNNGV. V lost 5 bases and J lost 6; bases outside the gene matches: 3. The CDR3 has 15 residues. CDR3 protein: CASSATSGRANEQFF. In DNA, the CDR3 is TGTGCCAGCAGCGCGACTAGCGGGAGGGCCAATGAGCAGTTCTTC.

The chain combines TRBV29-1 with TRBJ2-5, with D possibly being TRBD1 (5 bases). The germline V gene encodes CDR1 SQVTM and CDR2 ANQGSEA. The CDR3 contains 14 residues. Between the trimmed V and J ends, which lost 5 bases and 5 bases, there was a span of 18 bases. This CDR3 reads CSVFWQGSLETQYF. CDR3 DNA: TGCAGCGTTTTCTGGCAGGGTTCACTGGAGACCCAGTACTTC.

The J gene is TRBJ2-7, the V gene TRBV4-1; D is possibly TRBD2 (6 bases). The V end lost 0 bases, the J end lost 6 bases, and 12 bases lay between the germline ends. CDR3 length: 14 amino acids. Germline CDR1 reads MGHRA; CDR2 reads YSYEKL. The DNA for the CDR3 is TGCGCCAGCAGCCAAGATTTACTAGCTCGCGAGCAGTACTTC. Its translation is CASSQDLLAREQYF.

The CDR3 loop reads CASSVGGARTGELFF. CDR3 nucleotides: TGTGCCAGTAGTGTCGGGGGGGCCAGAACCGGGGAGCTGTTTTTT. The chain carries TRBV19 and TRBJ2-2; 8 nucleotides align to TRBD2. This CDR3 is 15 amino acids long. J lost 5 bases, V lost 5 bases, and 7 bases had no gene match. The V gene's germline CDR1 is LNHDA and CDR2 SQIVND (reference sequence).

This clone was counted a single time. The J gene is TRBJ1-2, the V gene TRBV3-1 (or the pseudogene TRBV3-2); no clear D. The germline gives CDR1 LGHDT, CDR2 YNNKEL (reference sequence). V gave up 3 bases and J gave up 2 bases, with 7 bases separating them. CDR3 length: 13 residues. CDR3 nucleotides: TGTGCCAGCAGCCAGTGGGCGAACTATGGCTACACCTTC. It translates to CASSQWANYGYTF.

The chain links TRBV18 to TRBJ2-4; 7 bases align to TRBD2. In germline, CDR1 is KGHSH, CDR2 LQKENI. The CDR3 totals 17 residues. Unmatched junction bases numbered 12, after V lost 1 base and J lost 6 bases. The chain's CDR3 is CASSPLRAVRGRNIQYF. CDR3 nucleotide sequence: TGTGCCAGCTCACCACTCCGGGCCGTGCGGGGGAGAAACATTCAGTACTTC.

J is TRBJ2-1 and V is TRBV7-9; TRBD1 matches at 10 bases. Germline lookup yields CDR1 SEHNR and CDR2 FQNEAQ (reference sequence). V shed 5 bases and J 7 bases; nucleotides not matched to a gene: 5. This CDR3 is 14 amino acids long. For the CDR3, the DNA is TGTGCCAGCAGCCCGGGACAGGGGCTGAATGAGCAGTTCTTC. The encoded protein is CASSPGQGLNEQFF.

A few counts support this clone. The chain has TRBV7-9 and TRBJ1-4; a possible D gene is TRBD1 (5 bases). The CDR3 sequence is 18 residues long. V lost 0 bases and J lost 1, with 15 bases in between. Germline CDR1 is SEHNR and CDR2 is FQNEAQ (reference sequence). The CDR3 DNA follows: TGTGCCAGCAGCTTAGCGACAGCTTTCACCGTAACTAATGAAAAACTGTTTTTT. This sequence encodes CASSLATAFTVTNEKLFF.

Here the CDR3 reads CATSGRGVNTEAFF. In nucleotides, the CDR3 is TGTGCCACCAGTGGACGGGGGGTGAACACTGAAGCTTTCTTT. V gene TRBV24-1 combines with J gene TRBJ1-1; D may be TRBD1 (5 bases). Germline assignment: CDR1 KGHDR and CDR2 SFDVKD. V was pared by 5 bases and J by 0 bases, with 9 bases between. This CDR3 is built from 14 residues.

The count of this clone is one. J is TRBJ2-5 and V is TRBV7-9, with 7 nucleotides matching TRBD1. The J segment lost 5 bases and the V segment lost 2 bases, leaving 11 bases of the junction unmatched. In germline, CDR1 is SEHNR, CDR2 FQNEAQ (reference sequence). This CDR3 has 16 amino acids. CDR3 residues: CASSLIQGSGMETQYF. The CDR3 nucleotides are TGTGCCAGCAGCTTAATACAGGGGTCGGGGATGGAGACCCAGTACTTC.

The CDR3 DNA follows: TGTGCCAGCAGCTCTCTACCGGGAGAAACTAATGAAAAACTGTTTTTT. Residues: CASSSLPGETNEKLFF. The chain couples TRBV7-9 to TRBJ1-4; no definite D call. The CDR3 runs to 16 residues. The germline V gene encodes CDR1 SEHNR and CDR2 FQNEAQ (reference sequence). Between the trimmed V and J ends, which lost 4 bases and 1 base, there was a span of 13 bases.

The chain employs TRBV30 and TRBJ2-5, with a possible D match to TRBD2 (6 bases). Trimming took 1 base from V and 7 from J, leaving 13 bases between them. Looked up from germline, CDR1 is GTSNPN and CDR2 is SVGIG (reference sequence). This CDR3 has 13 amino acids. The DNA of the CDR3 is TGTGCCTGGAGTGGTACTAGCCGTCGGACCCAGTACTTC. Its protein product is CAWSGTSRRTQYF.